This is a list of T cell receptor beta chains from one sample in a study of lymphopenia after photon versus proton radiotherapy. TCRdb's copy holds only in-frame clones and misses some; the assay was immunoSEQ multiplex PCR. This sample yields more than 15,000 clones, of which 70% to 90% are seen a single time; around 10% belongs to the top ten. The starting material was peripheral blood, obtained from a patient treated with proton-based radiotherapy. Source of these receptors: a man between 65 and 85 years old with pancreatic cancer. Both conserved end residues are part of each CDR3. A D gene is named only where the DNA matches it firmly. Rows may omit the clone size; those that give it use once, few, many or a size class.

j_call,v_call,clone_size,cdr3_length,d_call,cdr3_nt,cdr3_aa
TRBJ2-2,TRBV6-1,.,15,.,TGTGCCAGCAGCCTGGGACGATTGAACACCGGGGAGCTGTTTTTT,CASSLGRLNTGELFF
TRBJ2-7,TRBV9,.,14,TRBD2,TGTGCCAGCAGCGCCCGATGGGAGGGGTACGAGCAGTACTTC,CASSARWEGYEQYF
TRBJ2-1,TRBV5-4,.,17,TRBD1,TGTGCCAGCAGCTTGGCCCCCGGGACAGGTTCCTACAATGAGCAGTTCTTC,CASSLAPGTGSYNEQFF
TRBJ2-3,TRBV18,.,15,.,TGTGCCAGCTCACCACAGGACGGGGTTGTGAATACGCAGTATTTT,CASSPQDGVVNTQYF
TRBJ1-6,TRBV18,once,16,.,TGTGCCAGCTCACCAAAACAACGAATGGAGAATTCACCCCTCCACTTT,CASSPKQRMENSPLHF
TRBJ2-5,TRBV7-2,.,16,TRBD2,TGTGCCAGCAGCTTAGTCGGCGGGGGGGCCAAAGAGACCCAGTACTTC,CASSLVGGGAKETQYF
TRBJ1-6,TRBV11-3,.,14,TRBD1,TGTGCCAGCAGCGTCGGGACAGTCAATTCACCCCTCCACTTT,CASSVGTVNSPLHF
TRBJ1-3,TRBV11-2,.,15,.,TGTGCCAGCAGCCAGGGCGGATTCTCTGGAAACACCATATATTTT,CASSQGGFSGNTIYF
TRBJ2-1,TRBV4-1,.,13,.,TGCGCCAGCAGCCCCTTAGCGTTGTTTGAGCAGTTCTTC,CASSPLALFEQFF
TRBJ2-1,TRBV27,.,15,.,TGTGCCAGCAGTTTATATGCGGGGGCCGTCAATGAGCAGTTCTTC,CASSLYAGAVNEQFF
TRBJ1-5,TRBV9,.,15,.,TGTGCCAGCAGCCCGACGGGGGGGAGCAATCAGCCCCAGCATTTT,CASSPTGGSNQPQHF
TRBJ2-5,TRBV19,.,13,TRBD2,TGTGCCAGTAGTACCGGACTAGCGAAGACCCAGTACTTC,CASSTGLAKTQYF
TRBJ2-5,TRBV6-1,.,14,.,TGTGCCAGCAGTGAAGGACCCCGCGTAGAGACCCAGTACTTC,CASSEGPRVETQYF
TRBJ2-7,TRBV5-4,.,15,TRBD2,TGTGCCAGCAGCTTGGGGGCGGGGGTTAGCTACGAGCAGTACTTC,CASSLGAGVSYEQYF
TRBJ1-1,TRBV4-1,.,17,TRBD1,TGCGCCAGCAGCCAAGCAGGGACAGGGGCTATGAACACTGAAGCTTTCTTT,CASSQAGTGAMNTEAFF
TRBJ1-2,TRBV6-5,.,15,.,TGTGCCAGCAGTTACTCGCTGGTACAGGGTAATGACTACACCTTC,CASSYSLVQGNDYTF
TRBJ2-4,TRBV2,.,13,.,TGTGCCAGTATCCAGGGAAATGGGAACATTCAGTACTTC,CASIQGNGNIQYF
TRBJ1-1,TRBV9,.,12,.,TGTGCCAGCAGCCCATGGACAGAGGGAGCTTTCTTT,CASSPWTEGAFF
TRBJ2-3,TRBV7-9,.,14,.,TGTGCCAGCAGCTTTAAAGGGGACACAGATACGCAGTATTTT,CASSFKGDTDTQYF
TRBJ1-4,TRBV5-6,.,12,.,TGTGCCAGCAGCTTGGTACAGGGAAAACTGTTTTTT,CASSLVQGKLFF
TRBJ1-5,TRBV7-2,.,13,TRBD1,TGTGCCAGCAGTACTACAGGGGATCAGCCCCAGCATTTT,CASSTTGDQPQHF
TRBJ1-1,TRBV7-9,.,12,.,TGTGCCAGCAACACAAGGAACACTGAAGCTTTCTTT,CASNTRNTEAFF
TRBJ1-1,TRBV7-8,.,14,.,TGTGCCAGCAGCCAAGGGGCGGCGAACACTGAAGCTTTCTTT,CASSQGAANTEAFF
TRBJ2-6,TRBV9,few,15,TRBD2,TGTGCCAGCAGCTGGACTAGCGTTGGGGCCAACGTCCTGACTTTC,CASSWTSVGANVLTF
TRBJ1-1,TRBV11-2,few,14,.,TGTGCCAGCAGCTCCGCGGGGACGAACACTGAAGCTTTCTTT,CASSSAGTNTEAFF
TRBJ1-3,TRBV6-5,.,15,.,TGTGCCAGCGGCGAGGTCTTAAGCTCTGGAAACACCATATATTTT,CASGEVLSSGNTIYF
TRBJ2-1,TRBV7-9,.,17,TRBD2,TGTGCCAGCAGCTCTCAAGGGACTAGCGGATCCTACAATGAGCAGTTCTTC,CASSSQGTSGSYNEQFF
TRBJ2-3,TRBV5-1,.,12,.,TGCGCCAGCAGCGGCAGCACAGATACGCAGTATTTT,CASSGSTDTQYF
TRBJ2-5,TRBV7-9,.,13,.,TGTGCCTCTACTTTAAGTGTCCAAGAGACCCAGTACTTC,CASTLSVQETQYF
TRBJ2-7,TRBV19,.,15,TRBD1,TGTGCCAGTAGTATAGCCATTGACAGGGTGTATGAGCAGTACTTC,CASSIAIDRVYEQYF
TRBJ2-2,TRBV9,.,16,TRBD1,TGTGCCAGCAGCGGAAAAGGGACAGGGGGCACCGGGGAGCTGTTTTTT,CASSGKGTGGTGELFF
TRBJ1-1,TRBV20-1,.,11,.,TGCAGTGCTGCAATGAACACTGAAGCTTTCTTT,CSAAMNTEAFF
TRBJ2-7,TRBV6-6,.,12,.,TGTGCCAGCAGACCAGGGGATTACGAGCAGTACTTC,CASRPGDYEQYF
TRBJ2-7,TRBV15,.,17,TRBD1,TGTGCCACCAGCAGGAAGGTCAGGACAGGGAGGTCCTACGAGCAGTACTTC,CATSRKVRTGRSYEQYF
TRBJ2-3,TRBV29-1,.,16,.,TGCAGCGTGCAGAGGGGACAGCGGGGGAGCACAGATACGCAGTATTTT,CSVQRGQRGSTDTQYF
TRBJ2-2,TRBV4-1,.,17,.,TGCGCCAGCAGCCAAGTTTGGGGGGGCAGGGGGCCCCGGGAGCTGTTTTTT,CASSQVWGGRGPRELFF
TRBJ2-5,TRBV19,.,15,TRBD1,TGTGCCAGTAGGCCCGGGACAGGGAGCAAAGAGACCCAGTACTTC,CASRPGTGSKETQYF
TRBJ2-2,TRBV19,.,15,TRBD1,TGTGCCAGTAGTATCGGGACAGCGAACACCGGGGAGCTGTTTTTT,CASSIGTANTGELFF
TRBJ1-6,TRBV6-1,.,14,TRBD1,TGTGCCAGCGGACAGGGGGCGCGTAGTTCACCCCTCCACTTT,CASGQGARSSPLHF
TRBJ2-2,TRBV10-3,few,17,TRBD2,TGTGCCATCAGTAGGACCGGGACTAGCGGGGCCACCGGGGAGCTGTTTTTT,CAISRTGTSGATGELFF